Below are 27 T cell receptor beta chains sequenced from a single sample in a study of vaccination and CD4 T cells after COVID-19. Antigen specificity for these receptors is unknown. Oncomine TCR Beta short-read sequencing was applied to DNA from cultured CD4+ T cells. In TCRdb, the PCR reads were re-called with MiXCR into one record per CDR3 protein. Of about 11,000 distinct CDR3 sequences in the sample, 44% were seen once. As to treatment: approximately nine-day PBMC culture with coronavirus spike peptide pools or control peptides (ViraFEST assay). Source material: CD4+ T cells from blood, cultured in vitro. These receptor sequences come from a human donor who had recovered from COVID-19.

This clonotype showed up just a few times. The chain couples TRBV27 to TRBJ1-5, with unresolved D. Deletions cut 6 bases from V and 4 bases from J, with 13 bases between. Germline V gene lookup returns CDR1 MNHEY and CDR2 SMNVEV (reference sequence). This CDR3 has 14 residues. CDR3 nucleotide sequence: TGTGCCAGCAGAAGGCCCGGGCGGAATCAGCCCCAGCATTTT. As protein: CASRRPGRNQPQHF.

This clonotype occurred a few times. V gene TRBV27 combines with J gene TRBJ1-1, with 7 bases aligning to TRBD1. The junction had 2 bases not matched to a gene; V was cut back by 2 bases and J by 5 bases. CDR1 and CDR2 (germline): MNHEY, SMNVEV (reference sequence). The CDR3 totals 13 residues. This chain's CDR3 is CASSLHRGTEAFF. CDR3 bases: TGTGCCAGCAGTTTACACAGGGGAACTGAAGCTTTCTTT.

This clonotype was found a few times. The chain combines TRBV7-9 with TRBJ2-5; a possible D gene is TRBD2 (6 bases). The CDR3 loop spans 14 amino acids. V lost 1 base and J 3 bases, leaving 9 bases between the germline ends. Germline assignment: CDR1 SEHNR and CDR2 FQNEAQ (reference sequence). CDR3 sequence (DNA): TGTGCCAGCAGCTTAGGCGGGACCGAAGAGACCCAGTACTTC. This sequence encodes CASSLGGTEETQYF.

This rearrangement joins TRBV7-7 to TRBJ2-1; 12 bases are shared with TRBD1. V was clipped by 5 bases and J by 5 bases; unmatched bases: 7. Germline V gives CDR1 SSHAT, CDR2 FNYEAQ (reference sequence). The length of the CDR3 is 16 residues. Here the CDR3 DNA reads TGTGCCAGCAGCCGCGGGACAGGGGGCTGGAACAATGAGCAGTTCTTC. Translation gives CASSRGTGGWNNEQFF.

This clonotype was counted only a few times. V and J are TRBV2 and TRBJ1-1, with D uncertain. Germline assignment: CDR1 SNHLY and CDR2 FYNNEI. Deletions cut 4 bases from V and 0 bases from J, with 9 bases between. There are 14 residues in the CDR3. CDR3 amino acids: CASSALRVNTEAFF. The CDR3 DNA is TGTGCCAGCAGTGCGTTGAGGGTGAACACTGAAGCTTTCTTT.

This clonotype was counted only a few times. The V and J genes are TRBV6-1 and TRBJ1-1, with TRBD1 as a possible D gene (5 bases). Germline V gene lookup returns CDR1 MNHNS and CDR2 SASEGT. V dropped 6 bases and J dropped 3 bases, with 20 bases sitting between them. This CDR3 is 16 amino acids long. For the CDR3, the DNA is TGTGCCAGCAGGGGCGGGACTGATCCCCTTGACACTGAAGCTTTCTTT. Translated, it gives CASRGGTDPLDTEAFF.

This clonotype was picked up one time. The chain recombines TRBV5-1 with TRBJ2-5; 9 positions match TRBD1. CDR3 size: 16 residues. V dropped 0 bases and J dropped 2; count of bases not matched to a gene: 5. CDR1 is SGHRS, CDR2 YFSETQ, per germline. The CDR3 nucleotides are TGCGCCAGCAGCTTGGCACCGGGGACAGGGCAAGAGACCCAGTACTTC. This sequence encodes CASSLAPGTGQETQYF.

This sequence joins TRBV5-8 and TRBJ1-5; D remains unclear. The CDR3 is 15 residues long. Trimming removed 2 bases at V and 3 bases at J, with 12 bases between. Germline assignment: CDR1 SGHTS and CDR2 YDEGEE. The CDR3 is CASSLGASINQPQHF. CDR3 sequence (DNA): TGTGCCAGCAGCTTAGGTGCCAGTATCAATCAGCCCCAGCATTTT.

The chain is built from TRBV6-1 and TRBJ2-7; 7 bases match TRBD2. The J segment lost 2 bases and the V segment lost 6 bases, leaving 4 bases of the junction unmatched. The germline V gene has CDR1 MNHNS and CDR2 SASEGT. The CDR3 has 13 residues. The CDR3 DNA reads as TGTGCCAGCAGCGGGGGGACGACCTACGAGCAGTACTTC. It translates to CASSGGTTYEQYF.

The chain is built from TRBV29-1 and TRBJ1-5, with TRBD1 identical over 8 bases. Germline-derived CDR1 and CDR2 are SQVTM and ANQGSEA. The CDR3 length is 13 residues. Germline trimming cut 5 bases from V and 8 bases from J; bases unmatched to any gene: 8. The CDR3: CSVTDRDTEPQHF. Here the CDR3 DNA reads TGCAGCGTTACGGACAGGGACACGGAGCCCCAGCATTTT. The whole variable domain, filled in from reference TRBV29-1 and TRBJ1-5, reads SAVISQKPSRDICQRGTSLTIQCQVDSQVTMMFWYRQQPGQSLTLIATANQGSEATYESGFVIDKFPISRPNLTFSTLTVSNMSPEDSSIYLCSVTDRDTEPQHFGDGTRLSIL.

This clonotype is medium-sized in the sample. CDR3 region: CAAAQIGRASGTGELFF. Here the CDR3 DNA reads TGTGCCGCCGCCCAGATCGGGAGGGCCTCGGGCACCGGGGAGCTGTTTTTT. V usage is TRBV24-1 and J usage is TRBJ2-2; 8 bases agree with TRBD2. Germline CDR1 and CDR2: KGHDR and SFDVKD. The CDR3 has 17 amino acids. The ends lost 12 bases at V and 4 bases at J; junction bases unmatched: 18.

The chain couples TRBV28 to TRBJ1-2; D gene uncertain. The V end lost 7 bases, the J end lost 7 bases, and 16 bases lay between the germline ends. This CDR3 has 13 residues. CDR1 and CDR2 (germline): MDHEN, SYDVKM. The DNA for the CDR3 is TGTGCCAGCAAGGGTCCGGGGTCCCTTGGCTACACCTTC. This translates into CASKGPGSLGYTF.

V and J are TRBV6-5 and TRBJ1-1; D uncertain. The CDR3 covers 13 residues. Trimming removed 1 base from V and 3 bases from J, with 6 bases in between. Germline V gene data show CDR1 as MNHEY and CDR2 as SVGAGI. The CDR3: CASSYWQDTEAFF. The CDR3 DNA is TGTGCCAGCAGTTACTGGCAGGACACTGAAGCTTTCTTT.

This clonotype is medium-sized. The rearrangement links TRBV28 to TRBJ1-3; D unresolved. CDR1 and CDR2 from the germline V gene are MDHEN and SYDVKM. The CDR3 runs to 15 residues. Trimming cost V 6 bases and J 4 bases, with 16 bases left between them. This CDR3 reads CASRDSWPSGNTIYF. The CDR3 DNA reads TGTGCCAGCAGGGATTCGTGGCCGTCAGGAAACACCATATATTTT. Looking up the rest from reference TRBV28 and TRBJ1-3 gives the full variable domain: DVKVTQSSRYLVKRTGEKVFLECVQDMDHENMFWYRQDPGLGLRLIYFSYDVKMKEKGDIPEGYSVSREKKERFSLILESASTNQTSMYLCASRDSWPSGNTIYFGEGSWLTVV.

The sample holds a few counts of this clonotype. The V gene is TRBV7-2, the J gene TRBJ2-7; 7 positions match TRBD2. This CDR3 spans 13 amino acids. V shed 10 bases and J 2 bases; nucleotides not matched to a gene: 8. CDR1 is SGHTA and CDR2 is FQGNSA in the germline V gene. CDR3 nucleotides: TGTGCCACTCGGGGCGGGAGTACCTACGAGCAGTACTTC. It yields the protein CATRGGSTYEQYF.

The genes are TRBV4-1 and TRBJ1-6, with a tentative D call TRBD1 (5 bases). Germline V gene lookup returns CDR1 MGHRA and CDR2 YSYEKL. The CDR3 spans 16 residues. Trimming removed 2 bases at V and 7 bases at J, with 15 bases between. The CDR3: CASSQSPGGVNSPLHF. DNA for the CDR3: TGCGCCAGCAGCCAATCGCCCGGAGGGGTAAATTCACCCCTCCACTTT.

In this sample, this clonotype turned up a few times. The CDR3, as DNA: TGTGCCAGCAGTGAAGTCCTACGAAATCAGCCCCAGCATTTT. Its protein product is CASSEVLRNQPQHF. The genes are TRBV2 and TRBJ1-5; no clear D gene. The germline V gene encodes CDR1 SNHLY and CDR2 FYNNEI. V lost 1 base and J lost 4, with 8 bases in between. The CDR3 is 14 residues long.

This clonotype has just a few counts. The chain is built from TRBV19 and TRBJ1-2; D gene uncertain. Per the germline V gene, CDR1 is LNHDA and CDR2 is SQIVND (reference sequence). The V end lost 7 bases, the J end lost 3 bases, and 12 bases lay between the germline ends. The CDR3 loop spans 13 amino acids. In DNA, the CDR3 is TGTGCCAGTAATCGAGGTGAACACTATGGCTACACCTTC. This sequence encodes CASNRGEHYGYTF.

DNA of the CDR3: TGTGCCGTCTATTCGGGGTCGGGGGGTCCCCGTGGCTACACCTTC. Protein: CAVYSGSGGPRGYTF. The chain is built from TRBV28 and TRBJ1-2, with D possibly matching TRBD1 (5 bases). This CDR3 comprises 15 residues. The V end lost 11 bases, the J end lost 7 bases, and 26 bases lay between the germline ends. Germline V gene lookup returns CDR1 MDHEN and CDR2 SYDVKM.

V usage is TRBV12-3 or TRBV12-4 and J usage is TRBJ2-7; no clear D. This CDR3 has 16 amino acids. The ends were cut back, 3 bases at V and 1 base at J, with 16 bases in the middle. CDR3: CASSFGPALRSYEQYF. The CDR3 region has the DNA TGTGCCAGCAGTTTTGGGCCAGCTCTACGTTCCTACGAGCAGTACTTC.

The rearrangement links TRBV5-6 to TRBJ2-1; the D is unclear. Trimming removed 3 bases from V and 4 bases from J, with 14 bases in between. This CDR3 contains 15 residues. The germline CDR1 and CDR2 sequences are SGHDT and YYEEEE. As DNA, the CDR3 is TGTGCCAGCAGCTCCCCACATTGGGTTTACAATGAGCAGTTCTTC. This codes for CASSSPHWVYNEQFF.

The gene calls are TRBV6-4 and TRBJ2-3; 11 bases line up with TRBD2. The germline CDR1 and CDR2 sequences are MRHNA and SNTAGT. V gave up 0 bases and J gave up 6 bases; unmatched junction bases: 8. This CDR3 comprises 17 residues. The CDR3 DNA sequence: TGTGCCAGCAGTGACTCCAGGGGAGTAGCGGGAGGGGATACGCAGTATTTT. Encoded protein: CASSDSRGVAGGDTQYF.

The chain links TRBV28 to TRBJ1-5; TRBD1 matches 10 bases. Germline V CDR1 and CDR2: MDHEN, SYDVKM. V lost 5 bases, J lost 4 bases, and 5 bases stayed unmatched. This CDR3 comprises 15 residues. The CDR3 nucleotides are TGTGCCAGCAGTCCGGGACAGGGGACGAATCAGCCCCAGCATTTT. It translates to CASSPGQGTNQPQHF.

The chain has TRBV5-1 and TRBJ2-5; maybe TRBD2 (6 bases). V was clipped by 4 bases and J by 1 base, with 17 bases between them. CDR1 is SGHRS and CDR2 is YFSETQ in the germline V gene. The CDR3 is 16 amino acids. This chain's CDR3 is CASSHQPGLLQETQYF. CDR3 bases: TGCGCCAGCAGCCATCAACCGGGACTGCTCCAAGAGACCCAGTACTTC.

The chain employs TRBV27 and TRBJ2-7, with 9 nucleotides matching TRBD2. Germline V gene lookup returns CDR1 MNHEY and CDR2 SMNVEV (reference sequence). With 0 bases clipped from V and 4 bases from J, the junction kept 7 bases outside the gene matches. The CDR3 consists of 16 residues. DNA of the CDR3: TGTGCCAGCAGTTTATCGTCGGCGGGAGGGCCTTACGAGCAGTACTTC. Translation: CASSLSSAGGPYEQYF.

The rearrangement links TRBV27 to TRBJ2-7, with D possibly matching TRBD1 (6 bases). This CDR3 has 13 amino acids. Per germline, CDR1 MNHEY and CDR2 SMNVEV (reference sequence). The V end was cut by 8 bases, the J end by 2 bases, with 13 bases between. CDR3 region: CASGWTATYEQYF. The DNA for the CDR3 is TGTGCCAGCGGCTGGACAGCGACCTACGAGCAGTACTTC.

This clonotype was detected a few times. CDR3 DNA sequence: TGTGCCAGCGGACCAGGGACTAGCGGGGGGTCGGATACGCAGTATTTT. It specifies CASGPGTSGGSDTQYF. The chain has TRBV2 and TRBJ2-3; TRBD2 agrees at 15 bases. Losses at the gene ends were 8 bases for V and 6 bases for J; bases not matched to a gene: 9. Germline CDR1 and CDR2: SNHLY and FYNNEI. The CDR3 spans 16 residues.